The 30 T cell receptor beta chains listed next were all sequenced from one sample in a study of post-analysis software for immune sequencing data. Study-wide results and caveats: When patients were compared with controls, about five TRBV segments were more frequent, TRBV5-6, TRBV5-1 and TRBV20-1 among them.

These receptors lack a known antigen. Prepared TCR beta cDNA libraries contained unique molecular identifiers. TCRdb used MiXCR to reprocess the PCR reads, holding one entry per CDR3 protein. This table has hundreds of thousands of distinct CDR3 sequences, under 55% appearing once. Sample: blood. These receptors all stem from a girl aged 5-17 years with multiple sclerosis.

Points on this clonotype: The junction shows a germline mismatch at one end, possibly a read error. The chain joins TRBV6-6 to TRBJ2-1; D call uncertain. The CDR3 has 16 amino acids. Germline CDR1 reads MNHNY; CDR2 reads SVGAGI (reference sequence). CDR3 sequence reads: CASSRTGGAVGNGQFF. The CDR3 DNA follows: TGTGCCAGCAGCCGGACGGGCGGAGCTGTGGGCAATGGGCAGTTCTTC.

The V and J genes are TRBV9 and TRBJ2-7; the match to TRBD2 covers 14 bases. The CDR3 has 15 amino acids. The germline CDR1 and CDR2 sequences are SGDLS and YYNGEE. With V trimmed by 7 bases and J by 2 bases, 5 bases remained unmatched. The CDR3 spells CASARLAGGPYEQYF. CDR3 nucleotide sequence: TGTGCCAGCGCGAGACTAGCGGGAGGGCCCTACGAGCAGTACTTC. Full variable domain (remainder filled in from reference TRBV9 and TRBJ2-7): DSGVTQTPKHLITATGQRVTLRCSPRSGDLSVYWYQQSLDQGLQFLIQYYNGEERAKGNILERFSAQQFPDLHSELNLSSLELGDSALYFCASARLAGGPYEQYFGPGTRLTVT.

The genes are TRBV29-1 and TRBJ2-1; D remains ambiguous. The CDR3 is 10 residues long. V was cut by 6 bases and J by 5 bases, with 5 bases left in between. CDR1 and CDR2 from the germline V gene are SQVTM and ANQGSEA. CDR3 sequence: CSVRHNEQFF. DNA of the CDR3: TGCAGCGTCCGACACAATGAGCAGTTCTTC.

The CDR3 bases are TGCAGCGTCCTAACCATAGCGGGAGGAGACTACGAGCAGTACTTC. It codes for CSVLTIAGGDYEQYF. The V and J genes are TRBV29-1 and TRBJ2-7; 10 bases agree with TRBD2. The junction had 11 bases not matched to a gene; V was cut back by 6 bases and J by 3 bases. Germline CDR1 reads SQVTM; CDR2 reads ANQGSEA. CDR3 length: 15 amino acids.

The chain is built from TRBV19 and TRBJ2-3, with 10 bases identical to TRBD2. The germline CDR1 and CDR2 sequences are LNHDA and SQIVND (reference sequence). The CDR3 runs to 15 residues. Unmatched junction bases numbered 6, after V lost 7 bases and J lost 2 bases. CDR3 DNA sequence: TGTGCCAGTACCCTGACTAGCGGGTACACAGATACGCAGTATTTT. This encodes CASTLTSGYTDTQYF.

The chain combines TRBV20-1 with TRBJ2-7; D ambiguous. Germline V gene data show CDR1 as DFQATT and CDR2 as SNEGSKA (reference sequence). Between the trimmed V and J ends, which lost 6 bases and 3 bases, there was a span of 18 bases. The CDR3 sequence is 14 residues long. CDR3 coding DNA: TGCAGTGCCAACAGTGCCCTACTTTACTACGAGCAGTACTTC. This codes for CSANSALLYYEQYF.

About this clonotype: Relative to the germline gene, one junction end is altered; a read error may explain this. V usage is TRBV7-9 and J usage is TRBJ2-1, with TRBD1 identical over 7 bases. Germline CDR1 and CDR2: SEHNR and FQNEAQ (reference sequence). This CDR3 comprises 18 residues. As DNA, the CDR3 is TGTGCCAGTAGCTCACTATTGGTGACAGGGTCCTCCTACAATGAGCAGTTCTTC. Amino acid sequence: CASSSLLVTGSSYNEQFF.

This chain connects TRBV7-2 to TRBJ2-3, with D perhaps TRBD2 (6 bases). The ends were cut back, 4 bases at V and 2 bases at J, with 13 bases in the middle. The CDR3 loop spans 15 amino acids. Germline V CDR1 and CDR2: SGHTA, FQGNSA. The CDR3 region is CASSSGTSPTDTQYF. Here the CDR3 DNA reads TGTGCCAGCAGCTCCGGAACTAGCCCCACAGATACGCAGTATTTT. The variable domain in full, with the rest retrieved from reference TRBV7-2 and TRBJ2-3, is GAGVSQSPSNKVTEKGKDVELRCDPISGHTALYWYRQSLGQGLEFLIYFQGNSAPDKSGLPSDRFSAERTGGSVSTLTIQRTQQEDSAVYLCASSSGTSPTDTQYFGPGTRLTVL.

This clonotype was seen a handful of times. The gene calls are TRBV29-1 and TRBJ1-2, with D hard to call. The V gene's germline CDR1 is SQVTM and CDR2 ANQGSEA. This CDR3 comprises 13 residues. Deletions cut 4 bases from V and 8 bases from J, with 17 bases between. DNA for the CDR3: TGCAGCGTTGTGAACCCACGGGAGTGGGGCTACACCTTC. Translating gives CSVVNPREWGYTF.

V usage is TRBV4-2 and J usage is TRBJ1-1; 8 bases match TRBD1. The J segment lost 0 bases and the V segment lost 3 bases, leaving 12 bases of the junction unmatched. The germline V gene has CDR1 LGHNA and CDR2 YNFKEQ. The CDR3 extends over 18 amino acids. CDR3 protein: CASSHDIRDRTMNTEAFF. The CDR3 DNA reads as TGTGCCAGCAGCCATGACATTCGGGACAGGACTATGAACACTGAAGCTTTCTTT.

The chain has TRBV4-3 and TRBJ2-7, with 7 positions matching TRBD2. V shed 3 bases and J 0 bases; nucleotides not matched to a gene: 11. This CDR3 contains 17 residues. The germline gives CDR1 LGHNA, CDR2 YSLEER. CDR3 protein: CASSHAATGGFSYEQYF. In DNA form, the CDR3 reads TGCGCCAGCAGCCACGCAGCTACGGGGGGATTCTCCTACGAGCAGTACTTC.

The gene calls are TRBV4-1 and TRBJ2-3; D remains unclear. The CDR3 extends over 16 amino acids. Germline V gene data show CDR1 as MGHRA and CDR2 as YSYEKL. V lost 0 bases and J lost 4, with 14 bases in between. CDR3 nucleotide sequence: TGCGCCAGCAGCCAAGATTCCGGCAGGTCCTCAGATACGCAGTATTTT. Protein product: CASSQDSGRSSDTQYF.

About this clonotype: An end of the junction differs from the germline gene, which may be a read error. V usage is TRBV5-6 and J usage is TRBJ2-1; D might be TRBD2 (6 bases). The CDR3 is made up of 15 amino acids. Germline V CDR1 and CDR2: SGHDT, YYEEEE. The CDR3 is CTSSPGVAVNNEQFF. In DNA form, the CDR3 reads TGTACCAGCAGCCCCGGGGTAGCGGTAAACAATGAGCAGTTCTTC.

The chain employs TRBV28 and TRBJ1-5; no firm D call. Trimming shortened V by 3 bases and J by 5 bases, and 5 bases separated the two germline ends. The CDR3 runs 12 residues. From germline, CDR1 is MDHEN and CDR2 SYDVKM. The CDR3 nucleotides read TGTGCCAGCAGTTTGCCCTATCAGCCCCAGCATTTT. Its translation is CASSLPYQPQHF.

The J gene is TRBJ2-7, the V gene TRBV7-2, with D perhaps TRBD2 (6 bases). The CDR3 extends over 18 amino acids. V was cut by 1 base and J by 0 bases, with 19 bases left in between. Looked up from germline, CDR1 is SGHTA and CDR2 is FQGNSA. CDR3 bases: TGTGCCAGCAGCTTAGGGGGGGTCAAAGTCAGGAGCTCCTACGAGCAGTACTTC. Its protein is CASSLGGVKVRSSYEQYF. The variable domain in full, completed from reference TRBV7-2 and TRBJ2-7, reads GAGVSQSPSNKVTEKGKDVELRCDPISGHTALYWYRQSLGQGLEFLIYFQGNSAPDKSGLPSDRFSAERTGGSVSTLTIQRTQQEDSAVYLCASSLGGVKVRSSYEQYFGPGTRLTVT.

The chain couples TRBV6-2 or TRBV6-3 to TRBJ2-3; D is ambiguous. Germline V gene data show CDR1 as MNHEY and CDR2 as SVGEGT. There are 16 residues in the CDR3. V shed 2 bases and J shed 2 bases, with 14 bases lying between them. Written as DNA, the CDR3 is TGTGCCAGCAGTTACCTCCAGGCGAGAAACACAGATACGCAGTATTTT. Translated: CASSYLQARNTDTQYF.

This chain connects TRBV4-1 to TRBJ1-2, with a possible D match to TRBD1 (6 bases). This CDR3 has 17 amino acids. Germline lookup yields CDR1 MGHRA and CDR2 YSYEKL. Deletions cut 4 bases from V and 0 bases from J, with 18 bases between. This CDR3 reads CASSPTTGTIANYGYTF. CDR3 DNA sequence: TGCGCCAGCAGCCCCACTACCGGGACAATCGCTAACTATGGCTACACCTTC.

The chain recombines TRBV7-9 with TRBJ1-2; D possibly corresponds to TRBD1 (6 bases). Germline CDR1 reads SEHNR; CDR2 reads FQNEAQ (reference sequence). This CDR3 is built from 14 residues. V was pared by 3 bases and J by 8 bases, with 16 bases between. This CDR3 reads CASSFGTQPGGYTF. The CDR3 nucleotides are TGTGCCAGCAGCTTTGGGACACAACCGGGAGGCTACACCTTC.

The CDR3 bases are TGTGCCAGCAGCTTAGCCCGGGGCAGTAACACTGAAGCTTTCTTT. This gives the protein CASSLARGSNTEAFF. The rearrangement links TRBV7-2 to TRBJ1-1, with a weak D call TRBD1 (5 bases). This CDR3 is built from 15 residues. The V end was cut by 0 bases, the J end by 2 bases, with 10 bases between. Germline V CDR1 and CDR2: SGHTA, FQGNSA. Based on the CDR3 plus reference TRBV7-2 and TRBJ1-1, the full variable domain is GAGVSQSPSNKVTEKGKDVELRCDPISGHTALYWYRQSLGQGLEFLIYFQGNSAPDKSGLPSDRFSAERTGGSVSTLTIQRTQQEDSAVYLCASSLARGSNTEAFFGQGTRLTVV.

The sample holds a few counts of this clonotype. The J gene is TRBJ2-1, the V gene TRBV6-6; perhaps TRBD1 as D (5 bases). Germline-derived CDR1 and CDR2 are MNHNY and SVGAGI (reference sequence). The CDR3 is made up of 13 amino acids. V lost 7 bases, J lost 7 bases, and 14 bases lay in between. Here the CDR3 reads CASTKGAGNEQFF. CDR3 bases: TGTGCCAGCACCAAAGGGGCAGGGAATGAGCAGTTCTTC.

In its sample, this clonotype was seen many times. The J gene is TRBJ2-1, the V gene TRBV28; no definite D call. Germline lookup yields CDR1 MDHEN and CDR2 SYDVKM. The CDR3 is 14 residues long. V lost 2 bases and J 2 bases, leaving 7 bases between the germline ends. CDR3 protein: CASSLKSPYNEQFF. The CDR3 DNA reads as TGTGCCAGCAGTTTAAAGTCCCCCTACAATGAGCAGTTCTTC.

The chain carries TRBV7-9 and TRBJ1-4; D call uncertain. CDR1 is SEHNR, CDR2 FQNEAQ, per germline (reference sequence). The ends were cut back, 1 base at V and 7 bases at J, with 13 bases in the middle. This CDR3 is 15 amino acids long. CDR3 loop: CASSLGTSLLEKLFF. CDR3 nucleotide sequence: TGTGCCAGCAGCTTAGGGACGTCCCTGCTTGAAAAACTGTTTTTT.

The genes are TRBV14 and TRBJ2-7; 13 bases align to TRBD2. CDR3 length: 19 residues. V lost 4 bases to trimming and J lost 6 bases; unmatched junction nucleotides: 18. CDR1 SGHDN and CDR2 FVKESK come from the germline V gene. The CDR3 sequence is CASSRRGTSGTWSFGEQYF. For the CDR3, the DNA is TGTGCCAGCAGCCGACGAGGGACTAGCGGGACCTGGAGTTTCGGCGAGCAGTACTTC.

CDR3 sequence: CASRSRTGSSYEQYF. CDR3 nucleotide sequence: TGTGCCAGCAGATCCCGGACAGGGAGCTCCTACGAGCAGTACTTC. The gene calls are TRBV27 and TRBJ2-7, with 8 nucleotides matching TRBD1. The germline V gene encodes CDR1 MNHEY and CDR2 SMNVEV (reference sequence). The CDR3 has 15 amino acids. The trim removed 6 bases at V and 0 bases at J, leaving 7 bases unmatched.

This chain connects TRBV25-1 to TRBJ2-1; 12 nucleotides line up with TRBD2. The V gene's germline CDR1 is MGHDK and CDR2 SYGVNS. The length of the CDR3 is 15 residues. V trimming: 6 bases; J trimming: 5 bases; junction bases outside the gene matches: 5. CDR3 in DNA: TGTGCCAGCAGCCCTAGCGGGAGGGCCGACAATGAGCAGTTCTTC. Translated: CASSPSGRADNEQFF.

V is TRBV7-2 and J is TRBJ2-1; D call uncertain. Per germline, CDR1 SGHTA and CDR2 FQGNSA. CDR3 length: 14 amino acids. V dropped 0 bases and J dropped 10 bases, with 13 bases sitting between them. DNA of the CDR3: TGTGCCAGCAGCTTAGCTGGGCGGCCTTGGGAGCAGTTCTTC. This encodes CASSLAGRPWEQFF. Variable domain in full (rest from reference TRBV7-2 and TRBJ2-1): GAGVSQSPSNKVTEKGKDVELRCDPISGHTALYWYRQSLGQGLEFLIYFQGNSAPDKSGLPSDRFSAERTGGSVSTLTIQRTQQEDSAVYLCASSLAGRPWEQFFGPGTRLTVL.

This clonotype came up a few times. This rearrangement joins TRBV27 to TRBJ2-3, with TRBD2 identical over 9 bases. The V and J ends lost 3 bases and 0 bases, in that order; junction bases with no gene match: 16. Germline V CDR1 and CDR2: MNHEY, SMNVEV (reference sequence). This CDR3 is 20 amino acids long. CDR3 amino acids: CASSFRPFSGRSLSTDTQYF. The CDR3, as DNA: TGTGCCAGCAGTTTCAGGCCCTTTAGCGGGAGAAGCCTGAGCACAGATACGCAGTATTTT.

The rearrangement uses TRBV7-3 and TRBJ2-6; 12 bases map to TRBD2. Germline CDR1 SGHTA, CDR2 FQGTGA. V was clipped by 5 bases and J by 0 bases; unmatched bases: 8. The CDR3 runs to 19 residues. CDR3 DNA: TGTGCCAGCAGCCCTTGGACTAGCGGGACGTTCTCTGGGGCCAACGTCCTGACTTTC. Amino acids: CASSPWTSGTFSGANVLTF.

This clonotype showed up just a few times. This sequence joins TRBV12-3 or TRBV12-4 and TRBJ1-1; weak D call: TRBD1 (5 bases). Trimming shortened V by 2 bases and J by 2 bases, and 9 bases separated the two germline ends. The CDR3 totals 14 residues. The CDR3, as DNA: TGTGCCAGCAGTTTACAAGGGGCCAACACTGAAGCTTTCTTT. Translating gives CASSLQGANTEAFF.

The table lists this clonotype with a count of one. V is TRBV28 and J is TRBJ2-5; a weak D match, TRBD1 (6 bases). The DNA end is a closer match to TRBJ2-7, so the J assignment may be wrong. The CDR3 contains 14 residues. Germline values: CDR1 MDHEN, CDR2 SYDVKM. The CDR3 loop reads CASSLQGRGYEQYF. DNA of the CDR3: TGTGCCAGCAGCCTTCAGGGGCGCGGGTACGAGCAGTACTTC.